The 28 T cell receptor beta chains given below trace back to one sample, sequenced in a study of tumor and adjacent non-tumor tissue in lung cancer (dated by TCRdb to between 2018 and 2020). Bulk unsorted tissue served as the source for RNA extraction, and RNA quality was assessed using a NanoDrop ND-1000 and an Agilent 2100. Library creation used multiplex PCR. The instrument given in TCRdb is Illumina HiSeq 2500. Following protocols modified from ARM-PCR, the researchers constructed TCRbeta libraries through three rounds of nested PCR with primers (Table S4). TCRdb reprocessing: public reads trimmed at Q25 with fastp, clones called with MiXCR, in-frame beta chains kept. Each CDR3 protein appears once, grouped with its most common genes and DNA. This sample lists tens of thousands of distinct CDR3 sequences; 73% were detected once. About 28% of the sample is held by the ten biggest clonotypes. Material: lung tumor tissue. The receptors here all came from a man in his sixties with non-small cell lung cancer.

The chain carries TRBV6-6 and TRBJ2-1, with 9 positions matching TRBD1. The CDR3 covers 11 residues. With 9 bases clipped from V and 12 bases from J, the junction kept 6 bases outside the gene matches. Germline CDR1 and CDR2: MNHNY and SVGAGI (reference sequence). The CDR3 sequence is CARSPDRGQFF. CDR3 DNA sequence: TGTGCCAGAAGTCCGGACAGGGGGCAGTTCTTC.

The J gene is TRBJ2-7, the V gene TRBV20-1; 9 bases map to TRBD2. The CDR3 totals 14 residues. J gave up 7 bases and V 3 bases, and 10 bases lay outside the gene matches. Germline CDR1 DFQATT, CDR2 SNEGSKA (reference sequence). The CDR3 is CSASPTSGFYEQYF. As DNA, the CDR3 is TGCAGTGCTAGTCCGACTAGCGGATTCTATGAGCAGTACTTC.

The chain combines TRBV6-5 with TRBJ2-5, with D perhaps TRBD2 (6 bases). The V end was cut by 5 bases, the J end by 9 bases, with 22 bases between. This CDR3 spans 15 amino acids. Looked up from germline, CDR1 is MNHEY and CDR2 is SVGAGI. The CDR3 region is CASSPNPGLREAQYF. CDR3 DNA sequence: TGTGCCAGCAGTCCTAACCCGGGTCTCAGGGAGGCCCAGTACTTC.

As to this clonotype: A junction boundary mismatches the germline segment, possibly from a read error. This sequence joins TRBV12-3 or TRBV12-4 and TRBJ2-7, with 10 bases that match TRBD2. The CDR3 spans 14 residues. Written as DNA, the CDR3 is TGTGCCAGCAGTTTAGTAGCGGGAGGATACGAGCAGTATTTC. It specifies CASSLVAGGYEQYF.

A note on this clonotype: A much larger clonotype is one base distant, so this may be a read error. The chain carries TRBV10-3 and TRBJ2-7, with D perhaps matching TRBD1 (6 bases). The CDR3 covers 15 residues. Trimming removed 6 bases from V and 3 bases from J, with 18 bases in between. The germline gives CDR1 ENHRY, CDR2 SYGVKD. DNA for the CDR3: TGTGCCATCAGCAACCGGGACAAGGGAGACTACGAGCAGTACTTC. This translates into CAISNRDKGDYEQYF.

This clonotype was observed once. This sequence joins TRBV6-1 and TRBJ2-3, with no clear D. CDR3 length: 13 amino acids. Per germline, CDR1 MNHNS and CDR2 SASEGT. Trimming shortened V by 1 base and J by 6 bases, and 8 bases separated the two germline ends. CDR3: CASSEGMKDTQYF. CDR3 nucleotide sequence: TGTGCCAGCAGTGAAGGGATGAAGGATACGCAGTATTTT.

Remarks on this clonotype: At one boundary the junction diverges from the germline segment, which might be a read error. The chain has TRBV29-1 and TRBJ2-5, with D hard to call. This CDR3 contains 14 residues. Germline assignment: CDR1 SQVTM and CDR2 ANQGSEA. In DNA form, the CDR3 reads TGCAGCACCTCGCACAGCTACCACCAAGAGACCCACTACTTC. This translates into CSTSHSYHQETHYF.

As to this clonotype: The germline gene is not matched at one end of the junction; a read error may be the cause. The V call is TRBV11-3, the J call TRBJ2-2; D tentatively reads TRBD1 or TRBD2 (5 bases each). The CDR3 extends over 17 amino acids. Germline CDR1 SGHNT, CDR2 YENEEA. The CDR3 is CTSSSPRDERSAGELFF. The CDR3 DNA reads TGTACCAGCAGCTCCCCCCGGGACGAACGGAGCGCCGGGGAGCTGTTTTTT.

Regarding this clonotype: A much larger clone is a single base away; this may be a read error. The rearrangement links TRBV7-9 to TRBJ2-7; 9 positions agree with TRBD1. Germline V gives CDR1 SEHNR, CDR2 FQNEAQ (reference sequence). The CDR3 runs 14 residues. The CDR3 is CVSSSQGAFYEQYF. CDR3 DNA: TGTGTCAGCAGCTCACAGGGGGCGTTTTACGAGCAGTACTTC.

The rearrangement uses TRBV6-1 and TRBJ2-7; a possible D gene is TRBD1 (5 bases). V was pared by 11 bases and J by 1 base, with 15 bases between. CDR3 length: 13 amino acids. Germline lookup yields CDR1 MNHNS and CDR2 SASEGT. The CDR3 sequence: CASQHDSSYEQYF. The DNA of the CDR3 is TGTGCCTCCCAACACGACAGTTCCTACGAGCAGTACTTC.

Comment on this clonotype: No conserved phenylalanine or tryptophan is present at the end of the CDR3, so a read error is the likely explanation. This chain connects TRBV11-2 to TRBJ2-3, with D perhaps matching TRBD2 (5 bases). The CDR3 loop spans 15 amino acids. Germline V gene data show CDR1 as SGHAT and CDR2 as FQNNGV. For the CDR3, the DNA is TGTGACAGCGGCTTTGCTAGTTGGCTCACAGATACGCAGTATTCT. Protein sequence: CDSGFASWLTDTQYS.

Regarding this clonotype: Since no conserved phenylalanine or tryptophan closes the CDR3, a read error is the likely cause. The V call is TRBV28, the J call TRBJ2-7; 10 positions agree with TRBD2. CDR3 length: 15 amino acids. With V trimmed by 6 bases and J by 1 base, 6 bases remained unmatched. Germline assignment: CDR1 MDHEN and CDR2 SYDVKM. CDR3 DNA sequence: TGTGCCAGCAGCCTCGCTAGCGGGAGATCCTACGAGCAGTACTCC. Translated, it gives CASSLASGRSYEQYS.

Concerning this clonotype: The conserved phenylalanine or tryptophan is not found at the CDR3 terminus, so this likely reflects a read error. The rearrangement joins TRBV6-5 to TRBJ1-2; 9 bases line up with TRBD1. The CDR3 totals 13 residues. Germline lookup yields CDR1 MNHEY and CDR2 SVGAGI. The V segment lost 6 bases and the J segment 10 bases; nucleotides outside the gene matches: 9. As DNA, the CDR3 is TGTGCCAGCAGCAGAACAGGGGGCAACGACTACACCTTG. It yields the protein CASSRTGGNDYTL.

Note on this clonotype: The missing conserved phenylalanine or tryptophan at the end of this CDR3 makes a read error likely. The CDR3: CVSSYGKSQYL. DNA for the CDR3: TGTGTCAGCAGTTACGGAAAGAGCCAGTACCTC. V gene TRBV6-5 combines with J gene TRBJ2-5; D is undetermined. Per the germline V gene, CDR1 is MNHEY and CDR2 is SVGAGI. The CDR3 is 11 residues long.

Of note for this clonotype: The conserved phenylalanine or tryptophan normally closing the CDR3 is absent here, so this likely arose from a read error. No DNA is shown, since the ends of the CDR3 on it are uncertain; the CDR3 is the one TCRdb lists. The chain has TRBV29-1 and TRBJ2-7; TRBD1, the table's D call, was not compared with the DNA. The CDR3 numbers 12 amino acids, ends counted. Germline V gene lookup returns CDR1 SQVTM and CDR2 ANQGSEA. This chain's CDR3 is CSGRTGAYEQCS.

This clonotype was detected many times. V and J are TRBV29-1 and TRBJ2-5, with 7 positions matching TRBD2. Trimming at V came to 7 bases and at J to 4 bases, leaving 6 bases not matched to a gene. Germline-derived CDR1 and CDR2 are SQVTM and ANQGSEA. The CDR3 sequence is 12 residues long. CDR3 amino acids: CSGGGKGETQYF. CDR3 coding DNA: TGCAGCGGGGGGGGGAAGGGAGAGACCCAGTACTTC.

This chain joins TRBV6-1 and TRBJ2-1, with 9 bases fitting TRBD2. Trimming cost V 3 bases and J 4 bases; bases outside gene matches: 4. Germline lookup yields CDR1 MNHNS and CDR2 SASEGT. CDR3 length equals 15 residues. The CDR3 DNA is TGTGCCAGCAGTGACAGTCTAGCGGGGTACAATGAGCAGTTCTTC. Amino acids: CASSDSLAGYNEQFF.

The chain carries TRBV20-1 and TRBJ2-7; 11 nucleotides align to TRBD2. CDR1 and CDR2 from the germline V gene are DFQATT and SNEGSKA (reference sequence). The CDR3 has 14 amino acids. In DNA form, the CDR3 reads TGCAGCACTAGTCCGACTAGCGGGATGTACGAGCAGTACTTC. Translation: CSTSPTSGMYEQYF.

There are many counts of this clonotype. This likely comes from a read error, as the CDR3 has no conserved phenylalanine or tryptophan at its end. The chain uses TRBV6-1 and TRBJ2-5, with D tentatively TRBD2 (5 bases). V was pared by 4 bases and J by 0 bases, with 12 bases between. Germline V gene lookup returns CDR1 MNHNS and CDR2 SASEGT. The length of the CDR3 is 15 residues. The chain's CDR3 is CASSARGDYQETQYS. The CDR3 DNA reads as TGTGCCAGCAGTGCCCGGGGTGACTACCAAGAGACCCAGTACTCC.

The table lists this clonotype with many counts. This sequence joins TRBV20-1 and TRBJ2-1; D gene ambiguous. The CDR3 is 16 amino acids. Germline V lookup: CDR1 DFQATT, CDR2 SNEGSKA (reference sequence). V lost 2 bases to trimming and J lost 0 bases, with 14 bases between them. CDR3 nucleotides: TGCAGTGCTAGACGTGGAGCCTCGAGCTCCTACAATGAGCAGTTCTTC. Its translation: CSARRGASSSYNEQFF.

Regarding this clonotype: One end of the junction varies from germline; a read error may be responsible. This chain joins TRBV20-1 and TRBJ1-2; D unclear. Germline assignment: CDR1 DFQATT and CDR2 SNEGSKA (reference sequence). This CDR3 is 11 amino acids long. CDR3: CSASTDFGCTF. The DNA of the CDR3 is TGTAGTGCTTCGACTGATTTTGGCTGCACCTTC.

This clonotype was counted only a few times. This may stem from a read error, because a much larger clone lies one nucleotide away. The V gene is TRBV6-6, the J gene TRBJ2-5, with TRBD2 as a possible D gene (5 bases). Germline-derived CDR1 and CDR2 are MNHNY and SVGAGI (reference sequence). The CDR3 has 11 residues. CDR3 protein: CACSYLEAQYF. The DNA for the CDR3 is TGTGCCTGCAGTTATCTGGAGGCCCAGTACTTC.

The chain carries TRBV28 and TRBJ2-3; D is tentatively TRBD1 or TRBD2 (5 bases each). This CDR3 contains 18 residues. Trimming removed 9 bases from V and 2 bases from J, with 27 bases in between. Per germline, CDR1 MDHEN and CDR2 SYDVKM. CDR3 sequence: CARRPLIIIREITDTQYF. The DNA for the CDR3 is TGTGCCAGGAGGCCCCTTATAATTATCAGGGAGATCACAGATACGCAGTATTTT.

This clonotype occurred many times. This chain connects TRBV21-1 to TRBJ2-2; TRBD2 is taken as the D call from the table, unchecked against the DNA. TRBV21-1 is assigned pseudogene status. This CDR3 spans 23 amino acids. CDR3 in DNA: TGTGCCAGCAGCAAAACGGGCGCTAGCGGGAGCGCTCCTCTAAGAGCGAACACCGGGGAGCTGTTTTTT. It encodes CASSKTGASGSAPLRANTGELFF.

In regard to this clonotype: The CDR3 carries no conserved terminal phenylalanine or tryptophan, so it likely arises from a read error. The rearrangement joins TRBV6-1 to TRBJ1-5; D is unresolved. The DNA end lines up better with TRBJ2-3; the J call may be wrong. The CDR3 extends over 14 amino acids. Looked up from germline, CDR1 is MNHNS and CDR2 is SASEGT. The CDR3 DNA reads TGTGCCAGCAACCCCTCTCTGAGCAATCAGCCCCAGTATATT. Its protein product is CASNPSLSNQPQYI.

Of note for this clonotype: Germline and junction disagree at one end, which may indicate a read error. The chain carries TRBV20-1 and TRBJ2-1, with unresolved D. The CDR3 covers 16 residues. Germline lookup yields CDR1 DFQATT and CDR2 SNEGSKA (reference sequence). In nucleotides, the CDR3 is TGCAGTGCTAGAGATCGGGCGGAACTAACCACCAATAAGCAGTTCTTC. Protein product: CSARDRAELTTNKQFF.

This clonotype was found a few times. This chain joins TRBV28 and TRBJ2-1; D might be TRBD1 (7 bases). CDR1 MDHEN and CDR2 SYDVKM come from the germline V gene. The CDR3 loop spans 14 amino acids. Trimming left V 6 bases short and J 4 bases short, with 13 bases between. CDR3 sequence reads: CASRGQGGYNEQFF. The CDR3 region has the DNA TGTGCCAGCAGAGGGCAGGGGGGTTACAATGAGCAGTTCTTC. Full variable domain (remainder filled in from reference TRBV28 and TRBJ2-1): DVKVTQSSRYLVKRTGEKVFLECVQDMDHENMFWYRQDPGLGLRLIYFSYDVKMKEKGDIPEGYSVSREKKERFSLILESASTNQTSMYLCASRGQGGYNEQFFGPGTRLTVL.

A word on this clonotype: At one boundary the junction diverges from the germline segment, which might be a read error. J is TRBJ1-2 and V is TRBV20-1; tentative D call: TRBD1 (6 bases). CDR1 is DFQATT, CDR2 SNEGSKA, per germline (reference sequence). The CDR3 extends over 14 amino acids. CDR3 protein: CSARPQQGCYGYTF. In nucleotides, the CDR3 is TGTAGTGCTAGACCTCAACAGGGTTGCTATGGCTACACCTTC.